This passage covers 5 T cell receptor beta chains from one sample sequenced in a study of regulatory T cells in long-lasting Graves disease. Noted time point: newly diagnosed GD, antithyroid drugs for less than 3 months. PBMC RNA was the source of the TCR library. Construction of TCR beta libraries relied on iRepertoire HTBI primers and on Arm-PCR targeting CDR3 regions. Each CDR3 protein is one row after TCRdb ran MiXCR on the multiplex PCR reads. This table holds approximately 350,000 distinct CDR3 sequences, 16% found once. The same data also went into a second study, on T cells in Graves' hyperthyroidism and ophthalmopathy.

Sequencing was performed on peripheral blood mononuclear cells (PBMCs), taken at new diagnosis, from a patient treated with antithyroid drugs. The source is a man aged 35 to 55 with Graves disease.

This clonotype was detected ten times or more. CDR3 bases: TGTGCTAGTGGTTTGGTACAAAGACAGGGGTATACCCAGCCCCAGCATTTT. Protein sequence: CASGLVQRQGYTQPQHF. The chain employs TRBV12-5 and TRBJ1-5, with 8 bases aligning to TRBD1. The CDR3 contains 17 residues. The germline gives CDR1 LGHNT, CDR2 FRNRAP. The junction had 11 bases not matched to a gene; V was cut back by 0 bases and J by 7 bases. Complete variable domain (other parts from reference TRBV12-5 and TRBJ1-5): DARVTQTPRHKVTEMGQEVTMRCQPILGHNTVFWYRQTMMQGLELLAYFRNRAPLDDSGMPKDRFSAEMPDATLATLKIQPSEPRDSAVYFCASGLVQRQGYTQPQHFGDGTRLSIL.

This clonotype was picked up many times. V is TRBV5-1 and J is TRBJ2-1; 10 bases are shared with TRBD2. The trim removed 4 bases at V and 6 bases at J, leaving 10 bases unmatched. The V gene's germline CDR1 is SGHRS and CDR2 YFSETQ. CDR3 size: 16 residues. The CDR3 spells CASSRPLAGVGNEQFF. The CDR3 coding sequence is TGCGCCAGCAGCCGCCCTCTAGCGGGGGTGGGCAATGAGCAGTTCTTC. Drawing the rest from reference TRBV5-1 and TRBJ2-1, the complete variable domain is KAGVTQTPRYLIKTRGQQVTLSCSPISGHRSVSWYQQTPGQGLQFLFEYFSETQRNKGNFPGRFSGRQFSNSRSEMNVSTLELGDSALYLCASSRPLAGVGNEQFFGPGTRLTVL.

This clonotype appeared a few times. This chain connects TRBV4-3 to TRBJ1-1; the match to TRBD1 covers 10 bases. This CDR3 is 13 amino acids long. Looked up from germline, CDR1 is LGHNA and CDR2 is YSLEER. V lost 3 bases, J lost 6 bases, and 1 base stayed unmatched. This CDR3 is CASSHGQGAEAFF. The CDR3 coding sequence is TGCGCCAGCAGCCACGGACAGGGGGCTGAAGCTTTCTTT.

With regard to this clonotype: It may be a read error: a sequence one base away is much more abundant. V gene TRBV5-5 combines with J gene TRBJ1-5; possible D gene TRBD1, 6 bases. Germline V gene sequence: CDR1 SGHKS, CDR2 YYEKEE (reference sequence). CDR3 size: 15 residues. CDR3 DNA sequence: TGTGCCAGCAGCTTTTCAGGGGCCAACAATCGGCCCCAGCATTTT. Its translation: CASSFSGANNRPQHF.

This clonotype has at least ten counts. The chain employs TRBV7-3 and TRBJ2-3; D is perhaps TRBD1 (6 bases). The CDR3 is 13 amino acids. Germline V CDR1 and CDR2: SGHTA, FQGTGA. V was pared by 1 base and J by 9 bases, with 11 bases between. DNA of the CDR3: TGTGCCAGCAGCTTAATGAGGGGACAAACGCAGTATTTT. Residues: CASSLMRGQTQYF.